This record looks at one T cell receptor (beta chain) sequence and its context. Its antigen is not known. Clones were sequenced by immunoSEQ multiplex PCR, and TCRdb holds only the in-frame ones, with some missing. The sample lists roughly 40,000 clones; 86% were seen once. This sample is part of a study of lymphopenia after photon versus proton radiotherapy. General study points: Authors raise, but do not show, better survival with proton therapy. Post-nadir TCR diversity decline inversely tracked overall survival among those who died. After lymphocyte nadir, photon-treated repertoires showed oligoclonal expansion, especially CD8+ Temra. Photon-treated patients lost naive T cells and TCR diversity; proton-treated stayed stable.

CDR1 and CDR2 (germline): SGHDN, FVKESK. The V and J ends lost 1 base and 10 bases respectively, with 10 bases between them. The CDR3 loop spans 12 amino acids. The sequencing used peripheral blood, collected from a patient treated with proton-based radiotherapy. This TCR was recovered from a woman in her 70s with pancreatic cancer. Some clones in this sample may be carry-over from other donors' samples. The rearrangement links TRBV14 to TRBJ1-2; D unresolved. The CDR3 bases are TGTGCCAGCAGCCAAGCACAGCTATACTACACCTTC. It specifies CASSQAQLYYTF.